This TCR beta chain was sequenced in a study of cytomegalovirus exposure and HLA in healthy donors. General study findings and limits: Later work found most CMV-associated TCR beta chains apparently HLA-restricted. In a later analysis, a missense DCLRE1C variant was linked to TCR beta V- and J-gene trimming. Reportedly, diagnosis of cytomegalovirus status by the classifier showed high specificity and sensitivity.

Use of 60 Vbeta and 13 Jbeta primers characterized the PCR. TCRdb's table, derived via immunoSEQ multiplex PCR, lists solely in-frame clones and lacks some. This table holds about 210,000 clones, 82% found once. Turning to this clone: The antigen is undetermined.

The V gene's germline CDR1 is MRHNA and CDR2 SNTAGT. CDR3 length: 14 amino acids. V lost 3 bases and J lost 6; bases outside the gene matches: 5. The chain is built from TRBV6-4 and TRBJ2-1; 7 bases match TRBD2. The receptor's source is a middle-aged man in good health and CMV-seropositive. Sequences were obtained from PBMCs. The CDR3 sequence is CASSEPAGSNEQFF. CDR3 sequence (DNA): TGTGCCAGCAGTGAACCAGCGGGAAGCAATGAGCAGTTCTTC.